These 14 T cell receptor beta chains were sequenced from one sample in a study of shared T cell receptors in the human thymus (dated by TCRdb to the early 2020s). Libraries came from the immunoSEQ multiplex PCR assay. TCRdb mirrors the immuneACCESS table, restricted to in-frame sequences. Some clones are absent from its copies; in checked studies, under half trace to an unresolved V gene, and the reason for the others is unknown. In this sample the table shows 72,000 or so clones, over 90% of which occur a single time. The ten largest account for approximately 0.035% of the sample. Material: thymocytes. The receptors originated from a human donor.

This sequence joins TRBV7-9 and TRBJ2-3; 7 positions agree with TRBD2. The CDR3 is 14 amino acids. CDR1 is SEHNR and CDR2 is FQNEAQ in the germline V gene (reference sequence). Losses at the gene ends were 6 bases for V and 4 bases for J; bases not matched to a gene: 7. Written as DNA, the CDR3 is TGTGCCAGCAGGCCCACTAGCGCTGCAGATACGCAGTATTTT. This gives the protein CASRPTSAADTQYF.

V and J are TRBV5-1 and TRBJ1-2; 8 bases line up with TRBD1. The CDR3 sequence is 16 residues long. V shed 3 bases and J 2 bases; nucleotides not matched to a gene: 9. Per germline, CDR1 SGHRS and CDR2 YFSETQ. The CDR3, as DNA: TGCGCCAGCAGCTCAGACAGGGGTGAATTGAACTATGGCTACACCTTC. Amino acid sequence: CASSSDRGELNYGYTF.

As DNA, the CDR3 is TGTGCCAGCAGCTTAAACCGGGGGAGGTCAGAGGGTGAGCAGTTCTTC. Translating gives CASSLNRGRSEGEQFF. The chain combines TRBV7-6 with TRBJ2-1; a possible D gene is TRBD2 (6 bases). V was shortened by 2 bases and J by 9 bases, with 20 bases between the two germline ends. This CDR3 is 16 amino acids long. Germline CDR1 is SGHVS and CDR2 is FNYEAQ. The variable domain in full, completed from reference TRBV7-6 and TRBJ2-1, reads GAGVSQSPRYKVTKRGQDVALRCDPISGHVSLYWYRQALGQGPEFLTYFNYEAQQDKSGLPNDRFSAERPEGSISTLTIQRTEQRDSAMYRCASSLNRGRSEGEQFFGPGTRLTVL.

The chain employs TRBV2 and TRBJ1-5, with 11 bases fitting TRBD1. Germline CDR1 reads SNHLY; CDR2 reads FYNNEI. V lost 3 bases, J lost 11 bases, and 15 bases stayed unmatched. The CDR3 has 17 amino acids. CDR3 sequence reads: CASSDPRRTGGRLAQHF. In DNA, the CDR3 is TGTGCCAGCAGTGACCCCAGACGGACAGGGGGCAGGCTGGCCCAGCATTTT. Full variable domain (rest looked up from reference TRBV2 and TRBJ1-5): EPEVTQTPSHQVTQMGQEVILRCVPISNHLYFYWYRQILGQKVEFLVSFYNNEISEKSEIFDDQFSVERPDGSNFTLKIRSTKLEDSAMYFCASSDPRRTGGRLAQHFGDGTRLSIL.

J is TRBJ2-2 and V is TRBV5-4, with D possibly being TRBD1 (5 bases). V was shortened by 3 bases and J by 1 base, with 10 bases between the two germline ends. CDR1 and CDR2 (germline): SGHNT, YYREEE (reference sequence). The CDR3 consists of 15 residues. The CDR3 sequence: CASSSTGVNTGELFF. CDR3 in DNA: TGTGCCAGCAGCTCTACAGGAGTGAACACCGGGGAGCTGTTTTTT.

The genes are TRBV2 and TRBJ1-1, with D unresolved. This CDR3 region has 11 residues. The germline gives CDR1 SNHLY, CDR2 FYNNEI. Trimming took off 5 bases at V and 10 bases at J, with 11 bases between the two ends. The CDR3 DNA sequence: TGTGCCAGCAGTTTCGTTTGGGGAGCTTTCTTT. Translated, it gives CASSFVWGAFF.

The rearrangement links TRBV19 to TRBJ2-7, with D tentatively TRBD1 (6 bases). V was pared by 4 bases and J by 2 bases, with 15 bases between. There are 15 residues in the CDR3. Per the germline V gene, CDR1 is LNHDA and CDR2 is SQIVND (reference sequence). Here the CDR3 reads CASSTNGQHPYEQYF. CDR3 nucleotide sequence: TGTGCCAGTAGTACCAACGGACAGCACCCCTACGAGCAGTACTTC.

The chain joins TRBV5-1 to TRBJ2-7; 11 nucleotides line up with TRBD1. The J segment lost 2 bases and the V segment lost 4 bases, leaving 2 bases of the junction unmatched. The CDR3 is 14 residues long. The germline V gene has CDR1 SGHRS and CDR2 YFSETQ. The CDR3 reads CASSVGQGAYEQYF. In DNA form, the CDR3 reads TGCGCCAGCAGCGTGGGACAGGGGGCCTACGAGCAGTACTTC.

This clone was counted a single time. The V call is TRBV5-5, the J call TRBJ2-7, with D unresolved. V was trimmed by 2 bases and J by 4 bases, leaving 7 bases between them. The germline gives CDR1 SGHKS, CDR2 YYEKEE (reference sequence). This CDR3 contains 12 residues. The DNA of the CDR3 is TGTGCCAGCAGCTTCGCATCATACGAGCAGTACTTC. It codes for CASSFASYEQYF.

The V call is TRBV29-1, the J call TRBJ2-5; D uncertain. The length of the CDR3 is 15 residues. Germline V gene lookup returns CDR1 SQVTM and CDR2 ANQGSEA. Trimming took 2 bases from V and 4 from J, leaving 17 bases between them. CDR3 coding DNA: TGCAGCGTTGAATCCAGGATGATAGTCCGAGAGACCCAGTACTTC. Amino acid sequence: CSVESRMIVRETQYF.

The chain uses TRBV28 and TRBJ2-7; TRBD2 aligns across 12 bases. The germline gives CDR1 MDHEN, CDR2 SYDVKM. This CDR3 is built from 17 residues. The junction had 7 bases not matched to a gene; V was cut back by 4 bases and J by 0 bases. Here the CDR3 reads CASSSPTSGGLSYEQYF. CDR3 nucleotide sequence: TGTGCCAGCAGTTCCCCGACTAGCGGGGGACTCTCCTACGAGCAGTACTTC.

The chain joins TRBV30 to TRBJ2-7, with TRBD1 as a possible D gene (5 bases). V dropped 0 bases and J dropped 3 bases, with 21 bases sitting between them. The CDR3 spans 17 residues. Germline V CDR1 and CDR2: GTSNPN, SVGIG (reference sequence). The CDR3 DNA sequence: TGTGCCTGGAGTGTAAAGGGCCCAACAGGAGAAGACTACGAGCAGTACTTC. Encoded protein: CAWSVKGPTGEDYEQYF.

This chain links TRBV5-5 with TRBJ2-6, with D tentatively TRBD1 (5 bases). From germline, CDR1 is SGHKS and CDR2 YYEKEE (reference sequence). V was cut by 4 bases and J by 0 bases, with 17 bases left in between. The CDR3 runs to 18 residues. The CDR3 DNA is TGTGCCAGCAGCCCCACCCAGTACAGGAGCTCTGGGGCCAACGTCCTGACTTTC. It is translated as CASSPTQYRSSGANVLTF.

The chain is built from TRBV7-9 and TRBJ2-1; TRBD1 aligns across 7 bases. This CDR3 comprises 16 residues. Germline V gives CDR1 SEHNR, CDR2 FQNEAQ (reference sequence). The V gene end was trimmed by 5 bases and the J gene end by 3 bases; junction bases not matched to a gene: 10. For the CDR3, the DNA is TGTGCCAGCAGCCCCCGGGACAGTAGATTCTACAATGAGCAGTTCTTC. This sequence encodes CASSPRDSRFYNEQFF.